This TCR beta chain derives from a study of T cell responses to AZD1222 COVID-19 vaccine (dated by TCRdb to the early 2020s). With regard to the full study: AZD1222 recipients whose second dose came at about 4 weeks and those whose second dose came at about 12 weeks were combined into one group, since spike-specific TCR depth and breadth did not differ between the two schedules. Trial participants were enrolled by age into 18-55, 56-69 and 70-plus year subgroups, with approximately 160, 26 and 62 TCR-sequenced participants respectively. TCR sequencing was performed for 233 trial participants, of whom about 200 were given two doses of AZD1222 and 26 were given two doses of MenACWY control vaccine. What the study reported, not specific to this receptor: Because no day 14 peak-response samples were available, repertoires were characterized only after the peak T cell response. Most participants were white British and females outnumbered males, and the authors suggested that clonal diversity may have been underestimated. The 56-69-year group was small, and its depth increase did not reach significance, likely because of low power. Reportedly, close to half of the unique spike-specific TCRs recognized epitopes lying outside the regions that are mutated in the B.1.351 and B.1.1.7 variants. After two AZD1222 doses, spike-specific TCR breadth and depth were significantly higher than at day 0 and than in MenACWY recipients. The whole spike protein was spanned by vaccine-associated CD4 TCRs, and dominant responses were seen in regions 160-218 and 743-854. Conclusions about previously exposed vaccinees are limited because only five to seven AZD1222 recipients were SARS-CoV-2 seropositive at baseline.

This clone occurred once. The target of this receptor is not known. No qualities accompany the bases; no much larger clone lies one base away. The CDR3 regions of human TCRbeta chains were analyzed by immunosequencing. On the authors' methods: TCRs in the repertoires were matched against a reference library of SARS-CoV-2-specific TCRs that had been generated with the MIRA antigen-specificity platform. Breadth meant the fraction of unique TCRs that were SARS-CoV-2-associated, whereas depth meant the fraction of total T cells that were SARS-CoV-2-associated. Using the MIRA data, each spike-specific TCR was assigned both to the spike region to which the TCR was reactive and to a CD4 or CD8 class. Log10-transformed breadth and depth values were compared by one-way ANOVA with Sidak's multiple comparisons tests. The immuneACCESS repertoire file appears here via TCRdb, limited to in-frame rearrangements. These files lack a portion of the clones; in checked studies, under half of the deficit traces to unresolved V genes, and the cause of the others is not known. Clone size and V and J calls were adopted from that table, with D and trimming inferred from the DNA. The sample data list some 150,000 clones, and about 93% of these were observed just once. The biggest ten clones account for roughly 9.1% of the sample.

Reading the label with the study, this specimen's time point is: baseline before first vaccination. Vaccinee samples came from UK trials COV001 and COV002, including a single-blind randomized controlled phase 2/3 trial of AZD1222 (ChAdOx1 nCoV-19) in healthy adults. For TCRbeta chain sequencing, PBMC samples were collected from trial participants at day 0 and at day 28 after the second dose. Between the V and J ends, shortened by 4 bases and 0 bases respectively, the junction contains 13 bases. The CDR3, from cysteine to phenylalanine, totals 15 residues. Only the CDR3 DNA is retained, 45 bases long and in frame from the first base. The germline V gene (reference sequence) supplies CDR1 LNHDA and CDR2 SQIVND.

Sequences were derived from peripheral blood, sampled on day 0 of AZD1222 vaccination. The chain employs TRBV19 and TRBJ2-7; TRBD2 might be the D gene, on 6 matching bases. The receptor was isolated from an adult in good health. This receptor carries the CDR3 CASSRGDLPSYEQYF. The sequence in DNA is TGTGCCAGTAGTAGGGGGGACTTACCCTCCTACGAGCAGTACTTC. Reference TRBV19 and TRBJ2-7 proteins supply the regions before and after the CDR3; the full variable domain is: DGGITQSPKYLFRKEGQNVTLSCEQNLNHDAMYWYRQDPGQGLRLIYYSQIVNDFQKGDIAEGYSVSREKKESFPLTVTSAQKNPTAFYLCASSRGDLPSYEQYFGPGTRLTVT.